A selection of T cell receptor beta chains follows, all from one sample in a study of T cells expressing NK-cell markers. Reanalyzing the 5' RACE reads, TCRdb keeps one entry per CDR3 protein, without DNA. This sample contains 300,000 to 450,000 distinct CDR3 sequences. Sample: blood T cells: a sorted CD56 or NKG2C T cell subset, CD4+ or CD8+ T cells, or bulk PBMC T cells (not recorded which). The receptors come from a man between 18 and 69 years old in good health. Each CDR3 is given with its conserved first and last residue. The order of the fields is CDR3 length, J gene, V gene, CDR3 protein.

len: 16
j_gene: TRBJ2-3
v_gene: TRBV20-1
CDR3aa: CSASQASGGRTDTQYF

len: 16
j_gene: TRBJ1-1
v_gene: TRBV5-1
CDR3aa: CASSSEGSPMNTEAFF

len: 13
j_gene: TRBJ2-3
v_gene: TRBV7-8
CDR3aa: CASSLRLRDTQYF

len: 13
j_gene: TRBJ1-6
v_gene: TRBV20-1
CDR3aa: CSARGTAASPLHF

len: 14
j_gene: TRBJ1-6
v_gene: TRBV28
CDR3aa: CASSLQVYNSPLHF

len: 13
j_gene: TRBJ1-5
v_gene: TRBV21-1
CDR3aa: CASSVGAGQPQHF

len: 15
j_gene: TRBJ1-1
v_gene: TRBV5-5
CDR3aa: CASSPHLRGHTEAFF

len: 16
j_gene: TRBJ1-3
v_gene: TRBV7-2
CDR3aa: CASRITGVASGNTIYF

len: 14
j_gene: TRBJ1-5
v_gene: TRBV5-1
CDR3aa: CASSLEGGLQPQHF

len: 17
j_gene: TRBJ2-1
v_gene: TRBV6-5
CDR3aa: CASSFPPLAGAQNEQFF

len: 13
j_gene: TRBJ2-5
v_gene: TRBV2
CDR3aa: CASRRTFWETQYF

len: 11
j_gene: TRBJ2-3
v_gene: TRBV12-3/TRBV12-4
CDR3aa: CASSFTNTQYF

len: 14
j_gene: TRBJ1-5
v_gene: TRBV6-1
CDR3aa: CASGGRDTNQPQHF

len: 16
j_gene: TRBJ2-7
v_gene: TRBV19
CDR3aa: CASSKYPGTSGYEQYF

len: 17
j_gene: TRBJ1-5
v_gene: TRBV16
CDR3aa: CASSQSQGAYSNQPQHF

len: 14
j_gene: TRBJ2-7
v_gene: TRBV28
CDR3aa: CASSLVTGLREQYF

len: 13
j_gene: TRBJ2-5
v_gene: TRBV24-1
CDR3aa: CATSDWGEETQYF

len: 15
j_gene: TRBJ1-1
v_gene: TRBV13
CDR3aa: CASSLREGMNTEAFF

len: 18
j_gene: TRBJ2-1
v_gene: TRBV5-5
CDR3aa: CASSLYGTNRYSYNEQFF

len: 15
j_gene: TRBJ1-3
v_gene: TRBV7-4
CDR3aa: CASSSKGRVGNTIYF

len: 15
j_gene: TRBJ1-5
v_gene: TRBV28
CDR3aa: CASSQIGTGPKPQHF

len: 14
j_gene: TRBJ1-5
v_gene: TRBV14
CDR3aa: CASSQAGGNQPQHF

len: 13
j_gene: TRBJ2-3
v_gene: TRBV30
CDR3aa: CAGTGDYTDTQYF

len: 15
j_gene: TRBJ2-7
v_gene: TRBV6-5
CDR3aa: CASRYGVFETYEQYF

len: 15
j_gene: TRBJ2-3
v_gene: TRBV6-1
CDR3aa: CASSEEDQETDTQYF

len: 15
j_gene: TRBJ2-3
v_gene: TRBV2
CDR3aa: CASRSQRGSTDTQYF

len: 14
j_gene: TRBJ2-1
v_gene: TRBV20-1
CDR3aa: CSAAPGGPDNEQFF

len: 16
j_gene: TRBJ2-5
v_gene: TRBV18
CDR3aa: CASSPLKAGKQETQYF

len: 17
j_gene: TRBJ2-3
v_gene: TRBV7-2
CDR3aa: CASSLQRGGLFPDTQYF

len: 12
j_gene: TRBJ2-7
v_gene: TRBV20-1
CDR3aa: CSAWTGVDEQYF

len: 13
j_gene: TRBJ2-3
v_gene: TRBV7-9
CDR3aa: CASSLAAADTQYF

len: 18
j_gene: TRBJ2-1
v_gene: TRBV12-3/TRBV12-4
CDR3aa: CASSRPGTGLLSYNEQFF

len: 15
j_gene: TRBJ2-5
v_gene: TRBV6-1
CDR3aa: CAINPGPLFKETQYF

len: 13
j_gene: TRBJ2-1
v_gene: TRBV5-1
CDR3aa: CASSLFAADEQFF

len: 15
j_gene: TRBJ2-7
v_gene: TRBV20-1
CDR3aa: CSATFGGPRSNEQYF

len: 13
j_gene: TRBJ1-2
v_gene: TRBV6-1
CDR3aa: CASRPRDVKGYTF

len: 12
j_gene: TRBJ1-2
v_gene: TRBV7-9
CDR3aa: CASSLTTGGYTF

len: 15
j_gene: TRBJ2-7
v_gene: TRBV7-2
CDR3aa: CASSLRLAGPYEQYF

len: 12
j_gene: TRBJ1-5
v_gene: TRBV29-1
CDR3aa: CSVQETNQPQHF

len: 13
j_gene: TRBJ2-5
v_gene: TRBV20-1
CDR3aa: CSPAGGGPETQYF

len: 16
j_gene: TRBJ2-1
v_gene: TRBV15
CDR3aa: CATSRSPGGYDNEQFF